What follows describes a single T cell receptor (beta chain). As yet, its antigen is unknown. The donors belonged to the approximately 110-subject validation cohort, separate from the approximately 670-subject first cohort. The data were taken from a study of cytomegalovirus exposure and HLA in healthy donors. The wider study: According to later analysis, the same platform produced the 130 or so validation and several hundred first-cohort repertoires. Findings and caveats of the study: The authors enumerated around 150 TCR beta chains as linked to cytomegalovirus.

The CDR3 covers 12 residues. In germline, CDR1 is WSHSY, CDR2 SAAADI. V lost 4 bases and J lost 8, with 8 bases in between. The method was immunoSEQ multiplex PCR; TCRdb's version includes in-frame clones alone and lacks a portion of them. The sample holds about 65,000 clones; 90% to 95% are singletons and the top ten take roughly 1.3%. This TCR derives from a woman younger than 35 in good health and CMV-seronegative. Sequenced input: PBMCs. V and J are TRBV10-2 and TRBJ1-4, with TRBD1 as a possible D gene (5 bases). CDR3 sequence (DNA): TGCGCCAGCAGTGCGGGGGAAGAAAAACTGTTTTTT. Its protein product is CASSAGEEKLFF.